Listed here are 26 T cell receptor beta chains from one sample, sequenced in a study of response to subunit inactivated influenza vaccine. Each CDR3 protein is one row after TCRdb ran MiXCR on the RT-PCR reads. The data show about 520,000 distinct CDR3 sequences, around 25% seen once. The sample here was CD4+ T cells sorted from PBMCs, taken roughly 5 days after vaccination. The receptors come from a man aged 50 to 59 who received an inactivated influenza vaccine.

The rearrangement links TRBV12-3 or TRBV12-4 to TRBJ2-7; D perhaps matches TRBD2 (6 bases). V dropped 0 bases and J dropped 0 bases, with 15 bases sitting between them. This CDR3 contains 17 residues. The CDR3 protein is CASSLAFIRDSSYEQYF. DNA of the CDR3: TGTGCCAGCAGTTTAGCGTTTATTCGGGACTCCTCCTACGAGCAGTACTTC.

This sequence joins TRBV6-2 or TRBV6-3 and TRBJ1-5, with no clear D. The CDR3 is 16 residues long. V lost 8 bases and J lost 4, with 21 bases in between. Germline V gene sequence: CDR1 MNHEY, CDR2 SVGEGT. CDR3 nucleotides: TGTGCCAGCCAGGTTGAAAGTCTCCGCCAAAATCAGCCCCAGCATTTT. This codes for CASQVESLRQNQPQHF.

CDR3 residues: CASSQEGTALLKREQYF. Here the CDR3 DNA reads TGTGCCAGCAGCCAAGAAGGGACAGCCCTCCTTAAACGCGAGCAGTACTTC. The chain couples TRBV3-1 to TRBJ2-7; 7 bases fit TRBD1. Germline V gene sequence: CDR1 LGHDT, CDR2 YNNKEL (reference sequence). The CDR3 length is 17 residues. V was clipped by 0 bases and J by 6 bases; unmatched bases: 14.

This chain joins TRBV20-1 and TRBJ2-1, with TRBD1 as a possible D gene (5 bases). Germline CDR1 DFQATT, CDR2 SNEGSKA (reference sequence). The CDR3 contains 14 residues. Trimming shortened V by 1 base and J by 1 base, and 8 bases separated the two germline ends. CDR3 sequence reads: CSARVPGSYNEQFF. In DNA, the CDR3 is TGCAGTGCTAGAGTTCCAGGGTCCTACAATGAGCAGTTCTTC.

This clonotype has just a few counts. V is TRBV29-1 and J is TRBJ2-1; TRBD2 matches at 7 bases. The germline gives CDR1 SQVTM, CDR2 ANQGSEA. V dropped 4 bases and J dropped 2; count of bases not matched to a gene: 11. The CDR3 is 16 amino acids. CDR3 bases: TGCAGCGTTGGTACCCGAGGCCTAGCGGCCTACAATGAGCAGTTCTTC. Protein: CSVGTRGLAAYNEQFF.

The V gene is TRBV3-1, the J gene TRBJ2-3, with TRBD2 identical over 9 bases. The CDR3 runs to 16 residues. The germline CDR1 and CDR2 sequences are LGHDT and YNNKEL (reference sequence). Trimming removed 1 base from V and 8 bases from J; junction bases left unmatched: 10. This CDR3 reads CASSQVLVAGEVTQYF. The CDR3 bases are TGTGCCAGCAGCCAAGTATTGGTAGCGGGAGAGGTTACGCAGTATTTT.

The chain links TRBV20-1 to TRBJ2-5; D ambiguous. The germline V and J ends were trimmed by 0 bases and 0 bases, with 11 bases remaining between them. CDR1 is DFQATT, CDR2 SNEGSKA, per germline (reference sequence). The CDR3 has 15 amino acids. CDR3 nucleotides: TGCAGTGCTAGAGATCTCACCAAGTACCAAGAGACCCAGTACTTC. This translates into CSARDLTKYQETQYF.

The chain's CDR3 is CSAGDRVSEQYF. CDR3 DNA: TGCAGTGCAGGGGACAGGGTCTCCGAGCAGTACTTC. This chain joins TRBV20-1 and TRBJ2-7; 9 bases map to TRBD1. Germline lookup yields CDR1 DFQATT and CDR2 SNEGSKA (reference sequence). This CDR3 spans 12 amino acids. With V trimmed by 6 bases and J by 6 bases, 6 bases remained unmatched.

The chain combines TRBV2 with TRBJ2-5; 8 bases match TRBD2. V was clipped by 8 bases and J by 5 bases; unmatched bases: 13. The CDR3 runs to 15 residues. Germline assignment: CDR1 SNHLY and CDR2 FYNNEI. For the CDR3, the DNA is TGTGCCAGCTCAGAACAGAAGCGGGGGATTGAGACCCAGTACTTC. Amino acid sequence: CASSEQKRGIETQYF.

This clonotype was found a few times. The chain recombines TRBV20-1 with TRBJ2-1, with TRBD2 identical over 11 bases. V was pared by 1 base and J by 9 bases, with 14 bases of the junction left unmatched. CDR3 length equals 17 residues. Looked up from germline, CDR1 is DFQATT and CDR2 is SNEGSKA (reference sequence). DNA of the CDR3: TGCAGTGCTAGAGCCCCTCCGGGACTAGCGGACAGAAGTGAGCAGTTCTTC. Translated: CSARAPPGLADRSEQFF.

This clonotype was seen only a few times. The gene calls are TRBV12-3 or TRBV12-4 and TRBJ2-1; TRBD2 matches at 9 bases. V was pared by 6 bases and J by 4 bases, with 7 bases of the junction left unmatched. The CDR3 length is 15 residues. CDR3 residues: CASRARGGPYNEQFF. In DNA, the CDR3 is TGTGCCAGCAGGGCGCGGGGGGGCCCATACAATGAGCAGTTCTTC.

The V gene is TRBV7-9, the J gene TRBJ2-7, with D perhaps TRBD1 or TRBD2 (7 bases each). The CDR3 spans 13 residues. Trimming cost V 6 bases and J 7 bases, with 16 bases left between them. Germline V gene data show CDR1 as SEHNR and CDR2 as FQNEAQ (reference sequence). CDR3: CASSYRGGREQYF. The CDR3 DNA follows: TGTGCCAGCAGTTACAGGGGAGGGAGGGAGCAGTACTTC.

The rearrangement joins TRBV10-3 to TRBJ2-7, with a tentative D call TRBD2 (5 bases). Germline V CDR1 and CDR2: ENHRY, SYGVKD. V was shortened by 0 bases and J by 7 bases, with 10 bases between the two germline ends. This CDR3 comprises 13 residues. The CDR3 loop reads CAISESPGMEQYF. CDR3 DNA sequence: TGTGCCATCAGTGAGTCCCCCGGGATGGAGCAGTACTTC.

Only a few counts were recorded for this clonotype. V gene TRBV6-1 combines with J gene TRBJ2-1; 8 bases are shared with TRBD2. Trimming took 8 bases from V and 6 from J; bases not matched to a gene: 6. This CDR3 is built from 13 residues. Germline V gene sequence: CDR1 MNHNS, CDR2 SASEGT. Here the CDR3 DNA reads TGTGCCAGCTCCGCTAGCGGGTCCAATGAGCAGTTCTTC. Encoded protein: CASSASGSNEQFF.

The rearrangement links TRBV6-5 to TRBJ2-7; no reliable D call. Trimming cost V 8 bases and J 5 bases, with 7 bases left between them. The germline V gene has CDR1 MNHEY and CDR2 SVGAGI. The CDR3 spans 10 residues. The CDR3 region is CASGQDEQYF. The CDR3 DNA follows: TGTGCCAGCGGTCAGGACGAGCAGTACTTC.

CDR3: CASSLASGHGYTF. CDR3 nucleotides: TGTGCCAGCAGCTTAGCGTCAGGTCATGGCTACACCTTC. The chain uses TRBV7-9 and TRBJ1-2; D unclear. The CDR3 consists of 13 residues. V was clipped by 0 bases and J by 6 bases, with 8 bases between them. Germline loops: CDR1 SEHNR, CDR2 FQNEAQ (reference sequence).

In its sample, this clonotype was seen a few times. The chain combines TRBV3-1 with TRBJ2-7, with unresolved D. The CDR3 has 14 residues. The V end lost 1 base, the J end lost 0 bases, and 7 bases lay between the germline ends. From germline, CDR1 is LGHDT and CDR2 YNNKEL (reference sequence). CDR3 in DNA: TGTGCCAGCAGCCAAGTCATCACCTCCTACGAGCAGTACTTC. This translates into CASSQVITSYEQYF.

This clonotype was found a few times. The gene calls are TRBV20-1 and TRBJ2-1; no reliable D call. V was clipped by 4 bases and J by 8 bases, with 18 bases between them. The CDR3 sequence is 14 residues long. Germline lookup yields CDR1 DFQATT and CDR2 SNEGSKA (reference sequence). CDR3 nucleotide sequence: TGCAGTGCTACCATCCGACCCCTCAGGCATGAGCAGTTCTTC. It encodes CSATIRPLRHEQFF.

The DNA for the CDR3 is TGTGCCAGCAGTTTGACAGGGGGCGGCGGGGAGCTGTTTTTT. Its translation: CASSLTGGGGELFF. The rearrangement joins TRBV12-3 or TRBV12-4 to TRBJ2-2; TRBD1 matches at 10 bases. After removal of 3 bases from V and 7 bases from J, the junction contained 2 bases not matched to a gene. CDR3 length: 14 amino acids.

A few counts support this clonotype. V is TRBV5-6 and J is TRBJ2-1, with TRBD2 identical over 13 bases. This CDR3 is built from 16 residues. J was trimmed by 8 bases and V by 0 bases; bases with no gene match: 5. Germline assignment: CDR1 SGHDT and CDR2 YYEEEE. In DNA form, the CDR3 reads TGTGCCAGCAGCTTGGGGACTAGCGGGAGATCGGATGAGCAGTTCTTC. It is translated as CASSLGTSGRSDEQFF.

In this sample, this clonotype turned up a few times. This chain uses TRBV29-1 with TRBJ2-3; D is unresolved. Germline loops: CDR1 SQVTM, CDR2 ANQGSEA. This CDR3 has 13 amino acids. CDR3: CSARRTTTDTQYF. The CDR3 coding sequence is TGCAGTGCCCGAAGGACGACCACAGATACGCAGTATTTT.

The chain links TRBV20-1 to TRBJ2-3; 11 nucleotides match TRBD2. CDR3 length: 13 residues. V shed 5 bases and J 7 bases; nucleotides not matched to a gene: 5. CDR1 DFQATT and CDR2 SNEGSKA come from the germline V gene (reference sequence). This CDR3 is CSALTSGEYTQYF. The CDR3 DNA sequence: TGCAGTGCTTTGACTAGCGGGGAATATACGCAGTATTTT.

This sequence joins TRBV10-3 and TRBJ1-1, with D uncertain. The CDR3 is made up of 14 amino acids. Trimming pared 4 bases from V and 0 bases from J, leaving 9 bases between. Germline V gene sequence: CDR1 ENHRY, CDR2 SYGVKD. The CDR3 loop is CAISARAMNTEAFF. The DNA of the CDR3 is TGTGCCATCAGTGCACGGGCGATGAACACTGAAGCTTTCTTT.

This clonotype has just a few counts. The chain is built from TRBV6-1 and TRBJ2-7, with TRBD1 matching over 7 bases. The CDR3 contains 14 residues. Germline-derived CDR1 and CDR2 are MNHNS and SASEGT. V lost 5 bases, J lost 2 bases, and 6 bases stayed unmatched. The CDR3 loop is CASSTTGTAYEQYF. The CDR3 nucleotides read TGTGCCAGCAGTACAACCGGGACAGCCTACGAGCAGTACTTC.

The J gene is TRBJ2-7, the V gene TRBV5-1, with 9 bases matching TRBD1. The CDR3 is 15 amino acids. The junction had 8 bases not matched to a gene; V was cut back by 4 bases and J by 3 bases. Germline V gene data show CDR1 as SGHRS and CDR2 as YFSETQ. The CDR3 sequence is CASSPSGTGYYEQYF. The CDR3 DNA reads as TGCGCCAGCAGCCCTTCCGGGACAGGGTACTACGAGCAGTACTTC.

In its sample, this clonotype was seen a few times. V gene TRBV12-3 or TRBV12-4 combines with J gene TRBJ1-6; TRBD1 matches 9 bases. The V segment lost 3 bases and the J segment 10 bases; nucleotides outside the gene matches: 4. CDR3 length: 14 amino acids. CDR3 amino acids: CASSFGTGQSPLHF. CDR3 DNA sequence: TGTGCCAGCAGTTTCGGGACAGGGCAATCACCCCTCCACTTT.